This TCR beta chain was sequenced for a study of OX40 agonist ivuxolimab in advanced cancers. Only in-frame clones appear in the TCRdb table, and some are missing; sequencing was by immunoSEQ multiplex PCR. The data show about 78,000 clones, with approximately 80% seen just once and about 0.4% held by the top ten. This clone turned up a few times. CDR1 and CDR2 (germline): SGDLS, YYNGEE. Trimming took 1 base from V and 0 from J, leaving 9 bases between them. The CDR3 contains 15 residues. The source material was CD4+ or CD8+ T cells sorted from blood, sampled in a trial of the OX40 agonist ivuxolimab. This TCR derives from an adult with an advanced solid tumor such as melanoma, head and neck, liver or kidney cancer. The rearrangement joins TRBV9 to TRBJ2-3, with unresolved D. The chain's CDR3 is CASSVISLSTDTQYF. The CDR3 region has the DNA TGTGCCAGCAGCGTAATAAGTCTAAGCACAGATACGCAGTATTTT.